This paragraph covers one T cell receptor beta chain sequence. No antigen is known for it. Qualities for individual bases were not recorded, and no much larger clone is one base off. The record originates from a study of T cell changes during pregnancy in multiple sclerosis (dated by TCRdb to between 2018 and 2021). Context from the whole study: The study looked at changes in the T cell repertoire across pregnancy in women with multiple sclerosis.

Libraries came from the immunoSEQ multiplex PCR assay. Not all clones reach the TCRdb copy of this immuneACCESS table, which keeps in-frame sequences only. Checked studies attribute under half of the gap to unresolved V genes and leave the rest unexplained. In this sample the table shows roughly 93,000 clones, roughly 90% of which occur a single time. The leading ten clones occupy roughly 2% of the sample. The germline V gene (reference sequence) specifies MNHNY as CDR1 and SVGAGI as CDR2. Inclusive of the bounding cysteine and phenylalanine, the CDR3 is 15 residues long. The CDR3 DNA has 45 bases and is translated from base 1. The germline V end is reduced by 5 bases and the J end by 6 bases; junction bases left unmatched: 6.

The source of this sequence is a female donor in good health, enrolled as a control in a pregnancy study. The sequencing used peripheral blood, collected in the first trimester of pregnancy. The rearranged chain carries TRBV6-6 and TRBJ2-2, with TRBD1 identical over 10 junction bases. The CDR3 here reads CASSRQGAIAGELFF. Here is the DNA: TGTGCCAGCAGTAGACAGGGGGCGATCGCCGGGGAGCTGTTTTTT.